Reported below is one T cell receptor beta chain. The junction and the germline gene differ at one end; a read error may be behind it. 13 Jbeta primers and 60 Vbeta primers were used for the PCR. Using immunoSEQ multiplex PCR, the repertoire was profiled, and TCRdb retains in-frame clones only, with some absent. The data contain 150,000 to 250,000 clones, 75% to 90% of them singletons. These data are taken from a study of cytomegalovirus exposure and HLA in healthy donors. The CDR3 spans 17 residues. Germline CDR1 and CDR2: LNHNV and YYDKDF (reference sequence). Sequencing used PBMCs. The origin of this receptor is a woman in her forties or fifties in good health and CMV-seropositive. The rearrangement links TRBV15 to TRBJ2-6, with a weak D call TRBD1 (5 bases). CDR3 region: CATSKTRISSGANGLTF. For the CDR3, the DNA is TGTGCCACCAGCAAGACACGAATTAGCTCTGGGGCCAACGGCCTGACTTTC. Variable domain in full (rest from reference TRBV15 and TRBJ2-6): DAMVIQNPRYQVTQFGKPVTLSCSQTLNHNVMYWYQQKSSQAPKLLFHYYDKDFNNEADTPDNFQSRRPNTSFCFLDIRSPGLGDTAMYLCATSKTRISSGANGLTFGAGSRLTVL.